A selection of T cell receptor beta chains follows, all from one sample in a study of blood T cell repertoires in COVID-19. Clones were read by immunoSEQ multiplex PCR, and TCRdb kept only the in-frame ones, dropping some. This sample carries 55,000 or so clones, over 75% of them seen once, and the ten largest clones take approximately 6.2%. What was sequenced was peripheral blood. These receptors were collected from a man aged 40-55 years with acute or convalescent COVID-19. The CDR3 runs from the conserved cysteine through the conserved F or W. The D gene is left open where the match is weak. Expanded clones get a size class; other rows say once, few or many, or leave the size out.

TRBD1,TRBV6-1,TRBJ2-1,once,CASSADRGRGRGEQFF,TGTGCCAGCAGTGCGGACAGGGGGAGGGGGCGGGGTGAGCAGTTCTTC
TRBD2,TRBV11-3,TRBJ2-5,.,CASSLGQGGETQYF,TGTGCCAGCAGCTTAGGTCAGGGAGGGGAGACCCAGTACTTC
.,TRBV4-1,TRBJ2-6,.,CASSQEVVSPSSGANVLTF,TGCGCCAGCAGCCAAGAGGTGGTATCCCCCAGCTCTGGGGCCAACGTCCTGACTTTC
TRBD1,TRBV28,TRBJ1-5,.,CASSGGTDRVGNQPQHF,TGTGCCAGCAGTGGGGGGACGGACAGGGTCGGGAATCAGCCCCAGCATTTT
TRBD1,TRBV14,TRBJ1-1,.,CASSFRDSTIAGTEAFF,TGTGCCAGCAGCTTTCGGGACAGCACTATTGCTGGCACTGAAGCTTTCTTT
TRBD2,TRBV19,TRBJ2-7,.,CASSHPGGTSGDEQYF,TGTGCCAGTAGTCACCCGGGAGGGACTAGCGGGGACGAGCAGTACTTC
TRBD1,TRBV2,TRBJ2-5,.,CASNPGQGGETQYF,TGTGCCAGCAACCCCGGACAGGGGGGAGAGACCCAGTACTTC
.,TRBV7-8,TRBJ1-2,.,CASSLGGHLYGYTF,TGTGCCAGCAGCTTAGGGGGACACCTCTATGGCTACACCTTC
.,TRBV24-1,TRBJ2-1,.,CATSASPRWGVNEQFF,TGTGCCACCAGTGCCTCACCCCGCTGGGGGGTAAATGAGCAGTTCTTC
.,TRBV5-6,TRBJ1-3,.,CASSRRGVRNTIYF,TGTGCCAGCAGCCGAAGGGGTGTCAGAAACACCATATATTTT
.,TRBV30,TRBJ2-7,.,CAWRRLGSTYEQYF,TGTGCCTGGAGGCGTCTCGGGAGCACCTACGAGCAGTACTTC
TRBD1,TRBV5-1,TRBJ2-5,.,CASSFGQGRIEETQYF,TGCGCCAGCAGCTTCGGACAGGGGAGGATAGAAGAGACCCAGTACTTC
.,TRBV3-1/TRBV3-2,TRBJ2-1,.,CASSPRESVYNEQFF,TGTGCCAGCAGCCCAAGGGAGTCCGTGTACAATGAGCAGTTCTTC
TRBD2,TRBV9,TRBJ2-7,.,CASSVGTRLSGEQYF,TGTGCCAGCAGCGTAGGGACTAGGCTTAGCGGCGAGCAGTACTTC
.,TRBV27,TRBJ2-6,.,CASSFTGGLSGANVLTF,TGTGCCAGCAGTTTTACGGGGGGCCTCTCTGGGGCCAACGTCCTGACTTTC
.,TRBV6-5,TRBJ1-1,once,CASSYSLRGNTEAFF,TGTGCCAGCAGTTACTCTTTAAGGGGGAACACTGAAGCTTTCTTT
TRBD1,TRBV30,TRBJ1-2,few,CAWRGQGSGGYTF,TGTGCCTGGAGGGGACAGGGGTCAGGAGGCTACACCTTC
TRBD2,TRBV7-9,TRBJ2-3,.,CASSPIAGGSTASTDTQYF,TGTGCCAGCAGCCCAATAGCGGGAGGGTCCACTGCTAGCACAGATACGCAGTATTTT
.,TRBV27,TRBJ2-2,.,CASSLSRLDGELFF,TGTGCCAGCAGTTTATCGAGGCTGGACGGGGAGCTGTTTTTT
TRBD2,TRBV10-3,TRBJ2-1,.,CAISGAGAWDNEQFF,TGTGCCATCAGTGGAGCGGGAGCGTGGGACAATGAGCAGTTCTTC
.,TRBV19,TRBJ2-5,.,CASSANSGVKTQYF,TGTGCCAGTAGCGCAAATTCAGGGGTCAAGACCCAGTACTTC
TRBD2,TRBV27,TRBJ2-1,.,CASSPLGSGRNEQFF,TGTGCCAGCAGCCCCCTAGGAAGCGGGAGGAATGAGCAGTTCTTC